The clone carrying this T cell receptor (beta chain) has more than one count but fewer than ten. Authors' methods: Reference gene primer amplification gave nucleated cell count estimates. The table came from immunoSEQ multiplex PCR; TCRdb's copy has only in-frame clones and leaves some out. That table is the source of V, J and clone size, and D and trimming were worked out from the DNA. The sample has 95,000 to 150,000 clones; about four fifths are singletons. Deletions cut 5 bases from V and 8 bases from J, with 16 bases between. The V gene's germline CDR1 is MDHEN and CDR2 SYDVKM. CDR3 length equals 14 residues. The sample is drawn from a study of blood T cell repertoires in COVID-19. Study information: Italy, Spain and the United States were the sources of the convalescent and acute COVID-19 samples. T cells, B-cell-depleted T cells, or PBMCs provided the cDNA or gDNA that served as material.

The sequencing input was peripheral blood. V gene TRBV28 combines with J gene TRBJ2-1; tentatively, D is TRBD2 (6 bases). The TCR comes from a man between 60 and 75 years old with active or convalescent COVID-19. The CDR3, as DNA: TGTGCCAGCAGTGACACTAGCTTCCCGGATGAGCAGTTCTTC. This translates into CASSDTSFPDEQFF.